The clone carrying this T cell receptor beta chain has only one observation. What it binds is not known. Generated by immunoSEQ multiplex PCR, the TCRdb table keeps only in-frame clones and is missing some. Of around 130,000 clones listed, approximately 87% are singletons. The sample comes from a study of cytomegalovirus exposure and HLA in healthy donors. Study background: Both the 120 validation repertoires and the 600 to 700 first-cohort repertoires used the same platform, as reported by a later analysis. Regarding the study as a whole: Within the 90 to 150 validation repertoires, first-cohort TCR clusters tended to co-occur, according to a later analysis. Cytomegalovirus association was listed for 150 to 200 TCR beta chains.

The CDR3 is made up of 14 amino acids. V lost 10 bases, J lost 0 bases, and 9 bases stayed unmatched. In germline, CDR1 is ENHRY, CDR2 SYGVKD. The rearrangement links TRBV10-3 to TRBJ2-7; TRBD2 matches 7 bases. Material: PBMCs. This TCR was recovered from a woman aged 25 to 39 in good health and CMV-seronegative. CDR3 coding DNA: TGTGCCACCGCCTACGGGGGGAACTCCTACGAGCAGTACTTC. It is translated as CATAYGGNSYEQYF.